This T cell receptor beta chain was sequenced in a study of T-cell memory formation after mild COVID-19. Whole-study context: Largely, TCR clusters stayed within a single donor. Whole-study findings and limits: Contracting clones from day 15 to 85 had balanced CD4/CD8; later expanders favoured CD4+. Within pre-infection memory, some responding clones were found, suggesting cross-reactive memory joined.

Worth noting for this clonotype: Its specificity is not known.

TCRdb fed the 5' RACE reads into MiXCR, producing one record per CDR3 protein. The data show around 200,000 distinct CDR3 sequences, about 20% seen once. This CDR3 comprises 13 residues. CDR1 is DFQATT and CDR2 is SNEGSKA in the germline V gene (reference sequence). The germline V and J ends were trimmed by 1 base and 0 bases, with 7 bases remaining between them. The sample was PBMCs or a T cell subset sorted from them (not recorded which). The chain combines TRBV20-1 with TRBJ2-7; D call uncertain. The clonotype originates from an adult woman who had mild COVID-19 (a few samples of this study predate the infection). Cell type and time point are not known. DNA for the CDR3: TGCAGTGCTAGAGCGAGAAGCTCCTACGAGCAGTACTTC. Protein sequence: CSARARSSYEQYF.